This TCR beta chain is drawn from a study of regulatory T cells in long-lasting Graves disease (dated by TCRdb to the early 2020s). For the study in its entirety: Antithyroid drugs had been taken for less than 3 months by newly diagnosed Graves' disease patients. Patients with persistent Graves' disease were compared with patients with newly diagnosed Graves' disease using TCR sequencing and RNA sequencing of peripheral blood. The study was conducted in China and was registered as a clinical trial. A total of roughly 33 samples were covered by TCR sequencing, comprising approximately 13 persistent and around 20 newly diagnosed Graves' disease patients. Broad study findings and their caveats: More public clonotypes were shared among persistent patients (around 3,000) than among newly diagnosed patients (966). As a limitation, the authors acknowledged that the small sample size may reduce accuracy. Compared with newly diagnosed patients, persistent Graves' disease patients had lower TCR Shannon entropy and fewer highly expanded clones, which suggests clonal expansion. Only the TCR beta chain was sequenced and analyzed. Because the primary lesion, thyroid tissue, could not be accessed, the study looked at peripheral blood alone. TRBV28, TRBJ1-2 and TRBJ2-5 were preferentially used in persistent disease, while TRBV20-1 and TRBJ2-1 were favored in newly diagnosed disease.

The germline V gene encodes CDR1 SGHTA and CDR2 FQGNSA. Including the terminal cysteine and phenylalanine, the CDR3 comprises 11 residues. Here the CDR3 DNA is all that survives: 33 bases in frame from base 1. V and J lose 5 bases and 11 bases, and a span of 11 bases separates them. According to the study, the label for this sample's time point signals: newly diagnosed GD, antithyroid drugs for less than 3 months. For both TCR sequencing and RNA sequencing, RNA was extracted from PBMCs in TRIzol. The diagnosis of Graves' disease was made according to American Thyroid Association guidelines. Recruitment of patients was carried out at an endocrinology department in Xi'an, China. Each patient gave 7.5 to 10 milliliters of peripheral blood, collected in an EDTA anticoagulant tube. Ficoll Paque Plus density gradient separation was used to isolate PBMCs, and no further T cell sorting was done. An Agilent 2100 Bioanalyzer and agarose gel were used to check RNA quality, while a NanoDrop 2000 measured RNA concentration.

Libraries were built with multiplex PCR. The run used an Illumina HiSeq 4000. CDR3 regions were amplified by Arm-PCR with iRepertoire HTBI primers to construct TCR beta libraries. Before sequencing, the PCR products went through gel purification. The source study handled its data this way. Gene usage analysis of CDR3 amino acid clonotypes used the 55 to 80 TRBV and around 14 TRBJ segments found across samples. COPE and FqMerger were used to merge filtered high-quality paired reads into contigs. Contigs were aligned with BLAST to IMGT TRBV, TRBD and TRBJ reference genes, and CDR3 was defined per IMGT. Clonotypes above 0.1% frequency were classified as highly expanded clones. Repertoire diversity was measured by Shannon entropy, and V-J evenness by the Gini coefficient. Public clonotypes were defined as clonotypes shared by more than one individual. Through fastp at Q25 and MiXCR, TCRdb rebuilt clones from the public reads, retaining in-frame beta chains. All rows with the same CDR3 protein become a single entry with the most common DNA and genes. TCRdb's processing, not the authors', yielded these V and J calls. The sample includes 600,000 to 650,000 distinct CDR3 sequences, with roughly 15% observed a single time. The ten largest make up 15% to 20% of the sample.

The sample holds many counts of this clonotype. What this receptor recognizes is not known. Base-call qualities are not available, and no considerably larger clone is one nucleotide away. The same sample was also studied in work on T cells in Graves' hyperthyroidism and ophthalmopathy. From that second study: A patient counted as having stable Graves' hyperthyroidism if no progression to ophthalmopathy occurred over 18 months of follow-up. Hyperthyroidism patients were newly diagnosed, with disease duration under 2 months, and aged 18 to 65 years. Patients with uncontrolled infections, other autoimmune diseases, pregnancy or lactation were excluded. Clinical symptoms, serum thyroxine and TRAb, thyroid ultrasound, and orbital computed tomography formed the basis for the diagnoses. The TCR CDR3 was subjected to a first round of RT-PCR using the HTBI primer set and the Qiagen OneStep RT-PCR kit. Most expanded thyroid clonotypes (frequency above 0.001) were also found in blood, which suggests that blood repertoires may mirror thyroid immune responses. A 13 V-J signature model separated ophthalmopathy from stable hyperthyroidism, with approximately 87% sensitivity and 81% to 82% specificity in cross-validation and 80%/75% in testing. In validation, the model predicted progression to ophthalmopathy a median of about 5.9 months before onset, with around 70% sensitivity and nearly 75% specificity. TCR V-J signatures able to tell the groups apart were searched for in a discovery cohort of 95 to 100 patients, of whom under 45 had Graves' ophthalmopathy and around 57 had stable Graves' hyperthyroidism. Whether ophthalmopathy could be predicted prospectively was tested in an independent validation cohort made up of approximately 19 hyperthyroidism patients plus 17 patients who later progressed to ophthalmopathy. For training and testing, the 80 to 100 patients in the discovery cohort were randomly divided in a 7:3 ratio. In addition, the study compared T-cell repertoires in thyroid tissue and in blood from about 6 Graves' hyperthyroidism patients. After blood sampling, hyperthyroidism patients were treated with methimazole at a starting dose of 30 mg daily, and ophthalmopathy patients were treated with high-dose intravenous methylprednisolone. Libraries were constructed in a second round of multiplex PCR, after which size selection and purification were carried out. Paired-end sequencing of the libraries was performed with 100 bp reads on an Illumina HiSeq2000. SOAPnuke was used to process the raw data, with reads discarded if the reads contained adapters or uncalled bases, had a mean Phred below 15, or lacked an exact constant-primer or identifier match. High-quality paired reads were merged with COPE v1.2.5, and unique nucleotide sequences were defined as clonotypes. Clonotypes were aligned to IMGT TRBV, TRBD and TRBJ reference segments using MiTCR v1.1. Only V-J combinations with frequency above 0.0001, covering roughly 99% of repertoires, were analysed. A TCS score was defined as the ratio between F50 (clonal expansion) and ExV (chaos), using BLOSUM62-based TCRdist between CDR3 peptides within each V-J. Welch's t-statistics and random forest reduced several hundred V-J features to 13, which were used in a naive Bayes classifier (R e1071). No statistical method was used to set the sample size in advance, and investigators knew the group allocation. According to the paper, TCR Vbeta CDR3 sequencing was carried out on some 140 peripheral blood samples, which came from about 45 ophthalmopathy, approximately 78 hyperthyroidism and around 17 progressor patients.

The clonotype comes from a woman under 40 with Graves disease. Donor details come from another sample of the same person, matched by shared clones. The chain couples TRBV7-2 to TRBJ2-3; the D segment cannot be called with confidence. Specimen: peripheral blood mononuclear cells (PBMCs), collected at new diagnosis, from a patient treated with antithyroid drugs. The CDR3 in this case is CASSPGRVQYF. Here is the DNA: TGTGCCAGCAGCCCCGGTAGGGTGCAGTATTTT. The variable domain in full, with residues beyond the CDR3 obtained from the reference TRBV7-2 and TRBJ2-3 genes, is GAGVSQSPSNKVTEKGKDVELRCDPISGHTALYWYRQSLGQGLEFLIYFQGNSAPDKSGLPSDRFSAERTGGSVSTLTIQRTQQEDSAVYLCASSPGRVQYFGPGTRLTVL.